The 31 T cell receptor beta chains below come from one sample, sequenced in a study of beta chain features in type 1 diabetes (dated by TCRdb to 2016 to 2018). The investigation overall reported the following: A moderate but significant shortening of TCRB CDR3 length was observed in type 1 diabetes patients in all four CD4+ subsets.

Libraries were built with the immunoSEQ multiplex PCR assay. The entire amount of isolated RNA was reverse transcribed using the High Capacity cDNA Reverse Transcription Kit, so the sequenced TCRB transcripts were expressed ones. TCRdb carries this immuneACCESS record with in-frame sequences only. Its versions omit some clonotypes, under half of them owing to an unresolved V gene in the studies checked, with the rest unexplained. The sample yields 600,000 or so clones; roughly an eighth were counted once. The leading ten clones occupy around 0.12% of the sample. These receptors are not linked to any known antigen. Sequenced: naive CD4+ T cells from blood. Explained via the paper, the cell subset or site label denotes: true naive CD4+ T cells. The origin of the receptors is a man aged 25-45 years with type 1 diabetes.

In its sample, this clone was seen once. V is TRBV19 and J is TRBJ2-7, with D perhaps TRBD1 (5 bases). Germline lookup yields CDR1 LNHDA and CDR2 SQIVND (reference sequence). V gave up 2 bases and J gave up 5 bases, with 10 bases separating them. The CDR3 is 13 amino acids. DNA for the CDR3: TGTGCCAGTAGTATAAGGGGCACCAACGAGCAGTACTTC. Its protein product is CASSIRGTNEQYF.

CDR3 protein: CASSATGGNQPQHF. Here the CDR3 DNA reads TGTGCCAGCAGCGCGACAGGGGGGAATCAGCCCCAGCATTTT. The chain is built from TRBV6-4 and TRBJ1-5, with 9 bases lining up with TRBD1. CDR3 length: 14 amino acids. CDR1 MRHNA and CDR2 SNTAGT come from the germline V gene. V shed 6 bases and J 4 bases; nucleotides not matched to a gene: 4.

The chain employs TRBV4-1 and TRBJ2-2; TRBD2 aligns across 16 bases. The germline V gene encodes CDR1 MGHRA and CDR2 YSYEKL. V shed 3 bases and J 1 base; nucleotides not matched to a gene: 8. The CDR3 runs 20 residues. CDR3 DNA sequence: TGCGCCAGCAGCCACCCGCCGGGACTAGCGGGGGGGTTGAACACCGGGGAGCTGTTTTTT. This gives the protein CASSHPPGLAGGLNTGELFF.

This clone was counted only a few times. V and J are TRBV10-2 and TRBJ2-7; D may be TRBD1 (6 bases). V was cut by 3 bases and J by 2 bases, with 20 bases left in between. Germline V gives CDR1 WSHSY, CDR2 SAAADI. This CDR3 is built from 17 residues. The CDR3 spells CASSDNRLTGVTYEQYF. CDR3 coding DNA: TGCGCCAGCAGTGATAATCGCCTGACAGGAGTCACCTACGAGCAGTACTTC.

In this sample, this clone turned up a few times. The DNA of the CDR3 is TGCAGCGTCGCTGACAGGGTCTACAATGAGCAGTTCTTC. This encodes CSVADRVYNEQFF. The gene calls are TRBV29-1 and TRBJ2-1, with 7 positions matching TRBD1. The V segment lost 6 bases and the J segment 3 bases; nucleotides outside the gene matches: 5. The CDR3 has 13 residues. Germline V gene sequence: CDR1 SQVTM, CDR2 ANQGSEA.

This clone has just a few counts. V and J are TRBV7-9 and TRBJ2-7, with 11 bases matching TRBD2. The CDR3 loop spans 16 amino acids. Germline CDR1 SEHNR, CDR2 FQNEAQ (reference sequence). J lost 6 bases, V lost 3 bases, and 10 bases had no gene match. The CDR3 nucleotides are TGTGCCAGCAGCTTCACATCGACTAGCGGGGTTGGCGAGCAGTACTTC. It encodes CASSFTSTSGVGEQYF.

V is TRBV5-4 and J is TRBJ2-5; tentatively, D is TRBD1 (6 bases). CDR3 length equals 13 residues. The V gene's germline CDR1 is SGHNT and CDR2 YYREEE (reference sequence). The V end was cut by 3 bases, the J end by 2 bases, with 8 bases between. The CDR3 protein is CASSYGQQETQYF. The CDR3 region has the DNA TGTGCCAGCAGCTACGGACAGCAAGAGACCCAGTACTTC.

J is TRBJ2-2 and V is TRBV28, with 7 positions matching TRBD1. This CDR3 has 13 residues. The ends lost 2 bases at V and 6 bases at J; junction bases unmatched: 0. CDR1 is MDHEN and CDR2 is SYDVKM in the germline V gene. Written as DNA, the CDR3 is TGTGCCAGCAGTTTAGGACAGGCCGGGGAGCTGTTTTTT. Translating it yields CASSLGQAGELFF.

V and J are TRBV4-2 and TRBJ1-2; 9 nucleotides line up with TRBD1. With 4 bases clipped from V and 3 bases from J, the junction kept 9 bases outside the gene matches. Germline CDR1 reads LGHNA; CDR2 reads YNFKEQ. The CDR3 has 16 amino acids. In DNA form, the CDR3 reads TGTGCCAGCAGCCCGACGGGACAGGGAGGTTACTATGGCTACACCTTC. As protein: CASSPTGQGGYYGYTF.

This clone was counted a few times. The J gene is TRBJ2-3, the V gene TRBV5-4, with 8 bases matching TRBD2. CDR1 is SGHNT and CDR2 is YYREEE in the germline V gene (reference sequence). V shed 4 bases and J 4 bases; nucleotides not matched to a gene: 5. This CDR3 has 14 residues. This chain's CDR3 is CASSTRGGSDTQYF. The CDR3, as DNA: TGTGCCAGCAGCACCCGGGGGGGCTCAGATACGCAGTATTTT.

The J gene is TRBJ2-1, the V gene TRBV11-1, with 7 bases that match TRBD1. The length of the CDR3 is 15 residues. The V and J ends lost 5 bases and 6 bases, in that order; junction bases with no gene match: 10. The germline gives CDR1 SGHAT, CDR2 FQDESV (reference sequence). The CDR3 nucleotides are TGTGCCAGCAGCCGACAGGGAGCTCCTCTCAATGAGCAGTTCTTC. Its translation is CASSRQGAPLNEQFF.

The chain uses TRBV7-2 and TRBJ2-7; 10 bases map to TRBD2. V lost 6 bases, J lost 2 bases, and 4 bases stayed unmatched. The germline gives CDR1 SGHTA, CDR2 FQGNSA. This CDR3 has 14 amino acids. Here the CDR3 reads CASSWTSGTYEQYF. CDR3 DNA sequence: TGTGCCAGCAGTTGGACTAGCGGAACCTACGAGCAGTACTTC.

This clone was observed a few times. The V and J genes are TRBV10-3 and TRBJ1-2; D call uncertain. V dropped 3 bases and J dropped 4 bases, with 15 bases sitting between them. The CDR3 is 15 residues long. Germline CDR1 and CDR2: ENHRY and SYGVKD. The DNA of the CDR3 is TGTGCCATCAGTGATTCGGGGAGAGGTGTCTATGGCTACACCTTC. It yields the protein CAISDSGRGVYGYTF.

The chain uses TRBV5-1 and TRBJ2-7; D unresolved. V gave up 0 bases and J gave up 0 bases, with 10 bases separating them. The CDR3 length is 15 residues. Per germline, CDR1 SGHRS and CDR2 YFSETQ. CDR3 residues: CASSLEQPSSYEQYF. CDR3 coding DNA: TGCGCCAGCAGCTTGGAACAGCCGAGCTCCTACGAGCAGTACTTC.

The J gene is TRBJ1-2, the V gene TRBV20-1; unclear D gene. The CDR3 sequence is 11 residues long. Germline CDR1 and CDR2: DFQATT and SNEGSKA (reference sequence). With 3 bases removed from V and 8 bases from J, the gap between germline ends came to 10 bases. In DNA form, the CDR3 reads TGCAGTGCTAGTAGGCCTTCGGGCTACACCTTC. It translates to CSASRPSGYTF.

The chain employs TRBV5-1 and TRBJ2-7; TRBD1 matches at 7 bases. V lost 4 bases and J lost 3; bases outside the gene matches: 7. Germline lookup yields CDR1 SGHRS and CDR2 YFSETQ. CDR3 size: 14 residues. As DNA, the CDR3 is TGCGCCAGCAGCCCTACGGGACAGTTCTACGAGCAGTACTTC. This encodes CASSPTGQFYEQYF.

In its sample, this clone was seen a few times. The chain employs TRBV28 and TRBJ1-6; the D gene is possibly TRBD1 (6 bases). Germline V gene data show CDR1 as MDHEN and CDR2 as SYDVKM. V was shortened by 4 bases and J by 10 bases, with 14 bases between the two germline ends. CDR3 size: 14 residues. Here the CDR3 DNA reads TGTGCCAGCAGTTGGACGGAAAGGGGGTCACCCCTCCACTTT. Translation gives CASSWTERGSPLHF.

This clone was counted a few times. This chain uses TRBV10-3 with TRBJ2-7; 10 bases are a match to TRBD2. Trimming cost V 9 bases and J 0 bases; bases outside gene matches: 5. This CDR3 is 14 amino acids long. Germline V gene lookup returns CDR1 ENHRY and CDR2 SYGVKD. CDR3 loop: CAIRTSGYSYEQYF. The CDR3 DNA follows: TGTGCCATACGGACTAGCGGTTACTCCTACGAGCAGTACTTC.

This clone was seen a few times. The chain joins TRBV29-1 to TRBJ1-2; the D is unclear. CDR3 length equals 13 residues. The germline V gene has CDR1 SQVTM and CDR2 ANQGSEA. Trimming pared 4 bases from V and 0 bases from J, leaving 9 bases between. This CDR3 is CSVVGRANYGYTF. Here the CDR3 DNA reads TGCAGCGTTGTTGGCAGAGCTAACTATGGCTACACCTTC.

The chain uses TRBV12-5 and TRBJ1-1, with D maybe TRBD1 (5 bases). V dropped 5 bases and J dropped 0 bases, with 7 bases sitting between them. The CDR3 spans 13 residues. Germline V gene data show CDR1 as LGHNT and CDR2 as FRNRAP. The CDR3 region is CASGAGLNTEAFF. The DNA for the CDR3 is TGTGCTAGTGGTGCAGGGCTGAACACTGAAGCTTTCTTT.

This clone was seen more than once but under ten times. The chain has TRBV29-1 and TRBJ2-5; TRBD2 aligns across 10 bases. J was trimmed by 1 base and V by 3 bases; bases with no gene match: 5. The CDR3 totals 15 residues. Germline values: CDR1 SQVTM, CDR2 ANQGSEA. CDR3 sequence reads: CSVDTSGAIQETQYF. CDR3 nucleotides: TGCAGCGTTGACACTAGCGGGGCGATCCAAGAGACCCAGTACTTC.

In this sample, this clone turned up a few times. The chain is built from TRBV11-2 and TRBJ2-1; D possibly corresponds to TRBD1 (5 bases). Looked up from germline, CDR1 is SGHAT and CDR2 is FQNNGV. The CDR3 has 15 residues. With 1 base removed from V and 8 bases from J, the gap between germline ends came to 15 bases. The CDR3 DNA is TGTGCCAGCAGCTTAGGTCCAGGCCAGGGCTATGAGCAGTTCTTC. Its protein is CASSLGPGQGYEQFF.

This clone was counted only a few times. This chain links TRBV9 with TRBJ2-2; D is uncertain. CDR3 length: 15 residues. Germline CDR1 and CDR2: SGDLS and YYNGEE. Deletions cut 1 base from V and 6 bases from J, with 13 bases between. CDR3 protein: CASSVTPGLAGELFF. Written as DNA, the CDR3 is TGTGCCAGCAGCGTAACCCCAGGCCTCGCCGGGGAGCTGTTTTTT.

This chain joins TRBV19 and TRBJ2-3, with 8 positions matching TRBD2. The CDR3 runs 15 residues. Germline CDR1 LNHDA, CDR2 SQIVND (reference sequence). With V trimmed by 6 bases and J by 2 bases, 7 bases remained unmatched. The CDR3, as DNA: TGTGCCAGTAGCCGAAGCGGGAGACTCACAGATACGCAGTATTTT. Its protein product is CASSRSGRLTDTQYF.

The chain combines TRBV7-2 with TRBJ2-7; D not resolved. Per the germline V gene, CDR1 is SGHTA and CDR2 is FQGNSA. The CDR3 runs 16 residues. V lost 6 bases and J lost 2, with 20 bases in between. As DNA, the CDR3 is TGTGCCAGCAGTCGAAACCCCCTTGACAAGCCCTACGAGCAGTACTTC. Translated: CASSRNPLDKPYEQYF.

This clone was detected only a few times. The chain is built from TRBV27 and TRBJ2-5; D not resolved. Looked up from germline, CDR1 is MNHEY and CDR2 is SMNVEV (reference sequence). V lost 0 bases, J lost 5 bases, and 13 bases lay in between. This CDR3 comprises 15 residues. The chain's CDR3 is CASSLSGRARETQYF. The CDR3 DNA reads TGTGCCAGCAGTTTATCAGGGCGAGCCCGGGAGACCCAGTACTTC.

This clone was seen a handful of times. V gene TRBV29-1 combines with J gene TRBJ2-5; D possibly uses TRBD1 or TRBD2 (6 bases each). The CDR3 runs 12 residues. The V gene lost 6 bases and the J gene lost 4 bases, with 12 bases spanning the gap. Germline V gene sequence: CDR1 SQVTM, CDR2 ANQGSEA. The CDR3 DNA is TGCAGCGTGGAGGGCAGGGGAGAGACCCAGTACTTC. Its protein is CSVEGRGETQYF.

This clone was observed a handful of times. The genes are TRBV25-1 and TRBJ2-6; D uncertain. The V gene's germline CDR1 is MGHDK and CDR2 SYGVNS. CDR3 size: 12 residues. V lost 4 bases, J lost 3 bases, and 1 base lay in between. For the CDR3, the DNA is TGTGCCAGCAGTGGTGGGGCCAACGTCCTGACTTTC. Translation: CASSGGANVLTF.

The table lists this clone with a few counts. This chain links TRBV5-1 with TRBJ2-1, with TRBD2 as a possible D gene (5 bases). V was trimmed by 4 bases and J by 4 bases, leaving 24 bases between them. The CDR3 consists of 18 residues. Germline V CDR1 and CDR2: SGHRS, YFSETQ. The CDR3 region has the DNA TGCGCCAGCAGCCCCCAAGTCCCAGATTCTTCGGGGTACAATGAGCAGTTCTTC. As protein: CASSPQVPDSSGYNEQFF.

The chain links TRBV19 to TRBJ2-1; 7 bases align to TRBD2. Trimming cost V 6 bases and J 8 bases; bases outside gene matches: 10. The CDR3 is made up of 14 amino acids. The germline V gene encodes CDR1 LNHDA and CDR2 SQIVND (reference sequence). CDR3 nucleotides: TGTGCCAGTAGACCCGAGACTAGCAGCTATGAGCAGTTCTTC. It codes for CASRPETSSYEQFF.

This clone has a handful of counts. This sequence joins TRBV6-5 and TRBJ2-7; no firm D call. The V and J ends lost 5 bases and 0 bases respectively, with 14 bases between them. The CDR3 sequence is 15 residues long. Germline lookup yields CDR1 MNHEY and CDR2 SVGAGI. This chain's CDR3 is CASSRLRGGSYEQYF. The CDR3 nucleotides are TGTGCCAGCAGTCGACTTAGAGGCGGCTCCTACGAGCAGTACTTC.